Listed below are T cell receptor beta chains from one sample, sequenced in a study of T cell repertoires in cytomegalovirus infection. TCRdb reanalysed the reads using MiXCR and keeps one entry per CDR3 protein. The sample records 500,000 or so distinct CDR3 sequences, approximately 15% being singletons. Sequenced material: CD8+ T cells from PBMCs. The receptors were gathered from a human donor in good health (CMV status not recorded). Some clones in this sample may be carry-over from other donors' samples. Both conserved end residues are part of each CDR3. A D gene is named only where the DNA matches it firmly. The listing skips clone size in some rows; elsewhere it reads once, few, many or a size class.

clone_size | j_call | d_call | v_call | cdr3_nt | cdr3_aa
. | TRBJ1-5 | . | TRBV7-4 | TGTGCCAGCCAAAAGGGGGGAAAACAGCCCCAGCATTTT | CASQKGGKQPQHF
. | TRBJ1-2 | . | TRBV20-1 | TGCAGTGCCCCAGGGACACCCAACTATGGCTACACCTTC | CSAPGTPNYGYTF
many | TRBJ1-2 | TRBD1 | TRBV7-9 | TGTGCCAGCAGTTTACAGGGGGCGCGGGATGGCTACACCTTC | CASSLQGARDGYTF
. | TRBJ2-7 | TRBD2 | TRBV4-2 | TGTGCCAGCAGCCAGGGACTAGCGGGAGTTTTGGCCTACGAGCAGTACTTC | CASSQGLAGVLAYEQYF
. | TRBJ2-7 | . | TRBV29-1 | TGCAGCGCGACGGAGGCTACACCTTACGAGCAGTACTTC | CSATEATPYEQYF
. | TRBJ1-4 | TRBD1 | TRBV6-6 | TGTGCCAGCAGTTACCCCGGACAGGGTATTAATGAAAAACTGTTTTTT | CASSYPGQGINEKLFF
few | TRBJ2-1 | TRBD1 | TRBV27 | TGTGCCAGCAGTCTCCGGGACAGAGATGGGGATGAGCAGTTCTTC | CASSLRDRDGDEQFF
few | TRBJ2-7 | . | TRBV30 | TGTGCCTGGAGCCCATCCCTTGGGGAGCAGTACTTC | CAWSPSLGEQYF
. | TRBJ2-7 | . | TRBV3-1 | TGTGCCAGCAGCCAAGATGAGAGACAGGCCTACGAGCAGTACTTC | CASSQDERQAYEQYF
few | TRBJ2-7 | TRBD1 | TRBV2 | TGTGCCAGCAGTGAAACGCGACAGGGGGTCCACGAGCAGTACTTC | CASSETRQGVHEQYF
. | TRBJ2-7 | TRBD1 | TRBV27 | TGTGCCAGCAGTCCCGACAGGGGGGGTTCCTACGAGCAGTACTTC | CASSPDRGGSYEQYF
many | TRBJ2-1 | TRBD1 | TRBV7-8 | TGTGCCAGCAGCCCCCGGGACAGGGGTTTATACAATGAGCAGTTCTTC | CASSPRDRGLYNEQFF
. | TRBJ1-1 | . | TRBV9 | TGTGCCAGCAGCGTAGATCTCGGCAGGGGTAATGAAGCTTTCTTT | CASSVDLGRGNEAFF
many | TRBJ1-1 | . | TRBV12-3/TRBV12-4 | TGTGCCAGCAGTTTACTGACCGGCGTGAACACTGAAGCTTTCTTT | CASSLLTGVNTEAFF
. | TRBJ1-1 | . | TRBV30 | TGTGCCTGGAGGACAGTTACAGGGCCCCAGAACACTGAAGCTTTCTTT | CAWRTVTGPQNTEAFF
. | TRBJ2-1 | . | TRBV9 | TGTGCCAGCAGCGTAGTAGGGGCCTCAAGAAATGAGCAGTTCTTC | CASSVVGASRNEQFF
many | TRBJ2-1 | TRBD2 | TRBV14 | TGTGCCAGCAGCCTGATAGCGGGAGGGGTCGATGAGCAGTTCTTC | CASSLIAGGVDEQFF
many | TRBJ2-2 | . | TRBV7-3 | TGTGCCAGCAGCCATCCGGGACTGAACACCGGGGAGCTGTTTTTT | CASSHPGLNTGELFF
many | TRBJ2-7 | TRBD1 | TRBV7-9 | TGTGCCAGCAGCTCAACAGGGGGTCTTACCTACGAGCAGTACTTC | CASSSTGGLTYEQYF
. | TRBJ2-5 | TRBD2 | TRBV28 | TGTGCCAGCAGTTTATTGACTAGCGGACACCAAGAGACCCAGTACTTC | CASSLLTSGHQETQYF
many | TRBJ2-7 | . | TRBV6-1 | TGTGCCAGCAGTCCCGGGACGAGCTCCTACGAGCAGTACTTC | CASSPGTSSYEQYF
many | TRBJ1-1 | . | TRBV4-1 | TGCGCCAGCAGCCAAACGCAAAATGGGATCATGAACACTGAAGCTTTCTTT | CASSQTQNGIMNTEAFF
many | TRBJ1-5 | . | TRBV12-3/TRBV12-4 | TGTGCCAGCAGTATACTCAGGGGAAAACAGCCCCAGCATTTT | CASSILRGKQPQHF
many | TRBJ2-7 | TRBD2 | TRBV12-3/TRBV12-4 | TGTGCCAGCAGTTTAACTAGCGGGGGACAAGAGCAGTACTTC | CASSLTSGGQEQYF
many | TRBJ1-2 | . | TRBV12-3/TRBV12-4 | TGTGCCAGCAGTCCCGGGCCGAGGGCGGAGGGCTACACCTTC | CASSPGPRAEGYTF
many | TRBJ2-6 | . | TRBV7-8 | TGTGCCAGCAGCTTGGGGCACTCTGGGGCCAACGTCCTGACTTTC | CASSLGHSGANVLTF
many | TRBJ2-7 | TRBD2 | TRBV15 | TGTGCCACCAGCAGAGTGCGGGAGGGCCCGGGGGAGCAGTACTTC | CATSRVREGPGEQYF
few | TRBJ2-5 | TRBD2 | TRBV7-9 | TGTGCCAGCAGCTTAGGAGATCGGGGCGGGAGCCTTGGCAGGGAGACCCAGTACTTC | CASSLGDRGGSLGRETQYF
many | TRBJ1-2 | . | TRBV6-1 | TGTGCCAGCAGTGAAATGGCAGGATCCTCCTATGGCTACACCTTC | CASSEMAGSSYGYTF
many | TRBJ2-3 | . | TRBV7-9 | TGTGCCAGCAGCCTAGAGGCCATTGGGCAGTATTTT | CASSLEAIGQYF
many | TRBJ2-1 | . | TRBV2 | TGTGCCAGCAGTGAACTCAGCGCCCTCGGGGACTACAATGAGCAGTTCTTC | CASSELSALGDYNEQFF
. | TRBJ2-5 | . | TRBV3-1 | TGTGCCAGCAGCCAAGATGATAACTCCGAGGGTTCAGAGACCCAGTACTTC | CASSQDDNSEGSETQYF
many | TRBJ2-4 | . | TRBV7-3 | TGTGCCAGCAGCTTAGGTTACGGGGAGCCTAAAAACATTCAGTACTTC | CASSLGYGEPKNIQYF
few | TRBJ1-5 | . | TRBV2 | TGTGCCAGCAGTCCCGGCCAATGGGGTCAGCCCCAGCATTTT | CASSPGQWGQPQHF
many | TRBJ1-2 | . | TRBV7-9 | TGTGCCAGCAGCTCTGAGACGGGGCTCTTCAATGGCTACACCTTC | CASSSETGLFNGYTF
. | TRBJ2-3 | TRBD2 | TRBV9 | TGTGCCAGCAGCGTAGCTATGACTAGCGGGGACACAGATACGCAGTATTTT | CASSVAMTSGDTDTQYF
few | TRBJ1-4 | . | TRBV5-1 | TGCGCCAGCTCTCCGAACCACAGGGAACCTAATGAAAAACTGTTTTTT | CASSPNHREPNEKLFF
many | TRBJ1-1 | . | TRBV7-6 | TGTGCCAGCAGCTTAGATTGGGGGTCGTCCACTGAAGCTTTCTTT | CASSLDWGSSTEAFF
many | TRBJ1-5 | TRBD1 | TRBV7-2 | TGTGCCAGCAGCACAAGACGGGGACAGGGGTATCAGCCCCAGCATTTT | CASSTRRGQGYQPQHF
many | TRBJ1-2 | TRBD1 | TRBV7-9 | TGTGCCAGCAGCTCACCGGGACAGGGCTTGAATGGCTACACCTTC | CASSSPGQGLNGYTF
few | TRBJ2-1 | TRBD2 | TRBV13 | TGTGCCAGCAGCCCCTCTGGGACTAGCGGGAGTTGGGAGCAGTTCTTC | CASSPSGTSGSWEQFF
many | TRBJ2-7 | . | TRBV5-1 | TGCGCCAGCAGCGGCGGTCGGGACTTTTACTCCTACGAGCAGTACTTC | CASSGGRDFYSYEQYF